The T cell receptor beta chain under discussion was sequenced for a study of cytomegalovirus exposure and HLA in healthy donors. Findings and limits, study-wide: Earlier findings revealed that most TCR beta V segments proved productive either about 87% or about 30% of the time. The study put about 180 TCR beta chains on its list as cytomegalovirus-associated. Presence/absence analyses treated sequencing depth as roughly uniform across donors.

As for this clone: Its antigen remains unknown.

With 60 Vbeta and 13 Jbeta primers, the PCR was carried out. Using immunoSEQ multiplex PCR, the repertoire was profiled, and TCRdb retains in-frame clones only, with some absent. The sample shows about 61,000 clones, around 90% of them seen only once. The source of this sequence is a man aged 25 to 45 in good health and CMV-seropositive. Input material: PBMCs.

The CDR3 nucleotides are TGTGCCAGCAGCTTCCCCGGGACTAGCGATGAGCAGTTCTTC. It encodes CASSFPGTSDEQFF. The chain couples TRBV7-3 to TRBJ2-1; TRBD2 matches 10 bases. V trimming: 3 bases; J trimming: 8 bases; junction bases outside the gene matches: 4. Germline V CDR1 and CDR2: SGHTA, FQGTGA. The CDR3 consists of 14 residues.